The source of this TCR beta chain is a study of human thymus T cells. CDR3 size: 20 residues. Trimming cost V 0 bases and J 4 bases, with 26 bases left between them. Germline V lookup: CDR1 LGHNA, CDR2 YNFKEQ. Thymic resections from corrective heart surgery supplied the tissue. The table came from immunoSEQ multiplex PCR; TCRdb's copy has only in-frame clones and leaves some out. Of 100,000 to 150,000 clones in the sample, around 94% were seen once. Sequencing was performed on thymus tissue. The genes are TRBV4-2 and TRBJ2-3; D might be TRBD2 (5 bases). The clonotype was recovered from a boy in the first two years of life with a congenital heart defect but otherwise immunologically healthy. CDR3 region: CASSQDGRRTPRPRADTQYF. Here the CDR3 DNA reads TGTGCCAGCAGCCAAGATGGTAGAAGGACTCCACGCCCGAGGGCAGATACGCAGTATTTT.